Each of the 5 T cell receptor beta chains below was sequenced from the same sample in a study of OX40 agonist ivuxolimab in advanced cancers. Method: immunoSEQ multiplex PCR; TCRdb's copy keeps in-frame clones and lacks some. Of approximately 67,000 clones in the sample, roughly nine tenths are singletons; the top ten hold 2% to 2.5%. The sequencing used CD4+ or CD8+ T cells sorted from blood, collected in a trial of the OX40 agonist ivuxolimab. The receptor source for this set is an adult with an advanced solid tumor such as melanoma, head and neck, liver or kidney cancer.

This rearrangement joins TRBV11-3 to TRBJ1-3; TRBD1 might be the D (5 bases). The CDR3 covers 15 residues. Per the germline V gene, CDR1 is SGHNT and CDR2 is YENEEA. Trimming stripped 5 bases from V and 2 bases from J, with 13 bases between. CDR3 in amino acids: CASSKTLGPGNTIYF. In nucleotides, the CDR3 is TGTGCCAGCAGCAAAACGTTGGGACCTGGAAACACCATATATTTT.

The CDR3 sequence: CASTPPGGKNIQYF. In DNA, the CDR3 is TGTGCCAGCACTCCCCCGGGGGGCAAAAACATTCAGTACTTC. This chain uses TRBV28 with TRBJ2-4; 7 nucleotides line up with TRBD2. Germline loops: CDR1 MDHEN, CDR2 SYDVKM. The length of the CDR3 is 14 residues. The trim removed 7 bases at V and 3 bases at J, leaving 6 bases unmatched.

The gene calls are TRBV19 and TRBJ1-5; 8 bases are a match to TRBD1. J was trimmed by 7 bases and V by 7 bases; bases with no gene match: 12. CDR3 length: 15 residues. Germline V gene lookup returns CDR1 LNHDA and CDR2 SQIVND (reference sequence). CDR3 region: CASTNHAGGGQPQHF. The CDR3, as DNA: TGTGCCAGTACCAATCATGCAGGGGGCGGACAGCCCCAGCATTTT.

The chain links TRBV5-1 to TRBJ1-1, with 8 nucleotides matching TRBD1. The CDR3 is 15 residues long. Germline V lookup: CDR1 SGHRS, CDR2 YFSETQ. After removal of 8 bases from V and 5 bases from J, the junction contained 14 bases not matched to a gene. The CDR3 bases are TGCGCCAGTGCGGCAGGGGGCTCAAGAGAAACTGAAGCTTTCTTT. This gives the protein CASAAGGSRETEAFF.

The genes are TRBV19 and TRBJ2-7; 7 bases are a match to TRBD1. The CDR3 is 14 amino acids. Germline V gives CDR1 LNHDA, CDR2 SQIVND (reference sequence). Unmatched junction bases numbered 8, after V lost 6 bases and J lost 3 bases. As DNA, the CDR3 is TGTGCCAGTAGCGGATGGACAGGAAACTACGAGCAGTACTTC. Its protein is CASSGWTGNYEQYF.